These 8 T cell receptor beta chains were all obtained from the same sample, sequenced in a study of blood T cell repertoires in COVID-19. Clones were sequenced by immunoSEQ multiplex PCR, and TCRdb holds only the in-frame ones, with some missing. The sample records just over 75,000 clones, approximately 80% being singletons. The sample was peripheral blood. The source is a man aged 55 to 69 with active or convalescent COVID-19.

This clone was recorded only once. The gene calls are TRBV5-1 and TRBJ2-5; tentatively, D is TRBD1 (6 bases). The CDR3 spans 15 residues. Trimming pared 0 bases from V and 3 bases from J, leaving 12 bases between. Germline V CDR1 and CDR2: SGHRS, YFSETQ. The CDR3 is CASSLGAGVKETQYF. The CDR3 DNA reads as TGCGCCAGCAGCTTGGGGGCAGGGGTTAAAGAGACCCAGTACTTC.

J is TRBJ1-2 and V is TRBV29-1; D possibly corresponds to TRBD1 (6 bases). The CDR3 is 13 amino acids. The germline CDR1 and CDR2 sequences are SQVTM and ANQGSEA. The ends were cut back, 6 bases at V and 0 bases at J, with 11 bases in the middle. CDR3: CSVGKGANYGYTF. CDR3 nucleotide sequence: TGCAGCGTGGGGAAGGGGGCTAACTATGGCTACACCTTC. Full variable domain (outside the CDR3, taken from reference TRBV29-1 and TRBJ1-2): SAVISQKPSRDICQRGTSLTIQCQVDSQVTMMFWYRQQPGQSLTLIATANQGSEATYESGFVIDKFPISRPNLTFSTLTVSNMSPEDSSIYLCSVGKGANYGYTFGSGTRLTVV.

Many counts were recorded for this clone. CDR3 region: CASSPGVGYTF. The DNA for the CDR3 is TGTGCCAGCAGCCCAGGGGTCGGCTACACCTTC. The genes are TRBV7-3 and TRBJ1-2, with D possibly matching TRBD1 (6 bases). This CDR3 region has 11 residues. V was trimmed by 5 bases and J by 8 bases, leaving 9 bases between them. CDR1 and CDR2 (germline): SGHTA, FQGTGA.

CDR3 nucleotides: TGCGCCAGCAGCGTATCCCTGAACACTGAAGCTTTCTTT. It is translated as CASSVSLNTEAFF. The rearrangement links TRBV5-1 to TRBJ1-1; D is unresolved. Germline CDR1 and CDR2: SGHRS and YFSETQ. This CDR3 has 13 amino acids. V lost 4 bases and J lost 0, with 7 bases in between.

The chain recombines TRBV27 with TRBJ1-1, with 7 positions matching TRBD1. The CDR3 is 13 residues long. V was clipped by 6 bases and J by 8 bases; unmatched bases: 9. Germline V gives CDR1 MNHEY, CDR2 SMNVEV (reference sequence). The DNA for the CDR3 is TGTGCCAGCAGCCTTATAGGGACAGTCGAAGCTTTCTTT. The encoded protein is CASSLIGTVEAFF.

In nucleotides, the CDR3 is TGTGCCAGCAGCTTGGAAGCAGCGCGAAGCACAGATACGCAGTATTTT. Its translation: CASSLEAARSTDTQYF. V gene TRBV5-8 combines with J gene TRBJ2-3; D is unresolved. The length of the CDR3 is 16 residues. Germline-derived CDR1 and CDR2 are SGHTS and YDEGEE. Trimming cost V 0 bases and J 0 bases, with 11 bases left between them. Based on the CDR3 plus reference TRBV5-8 and TRBJ2-3, the full variable domain is EAGVTQSPTHLIKTRGQQATLRCSPISGHTSVYWYQQALGLGLQFLLWYDEGEERNRGNFPPRFSGRQFPNYSSELNVNALELEDSALYLCASSLEAARSTDTQYFGPGTRLTVL.

V usage is TRBV5-4 and J usage is TRBJ1-6; D is uncertain. The V and J ends lost 0 bases and 3 bases respectively, with 7 bases between them. CDR3 length: 15 residues. CDR1 and CDR2 from the germline V gene are SGHNT and YYREEE (reference sequence). The chain's CDR3 is CASSLGGRYNSPLHF. CDR3 in DNA: TGTGCCAGCAGCTTGGGAGGGCGCTATAATTCACCCCTCCACTTT.

V and J are TRBV6-2 or TRBV6-3 and TRBJ1-5, with D unresolved. This CDR3 region has 14 residues. Per the germline V gene, CDR1 is MNHEY and CDR2 is SVGEGT. The V end was cut by 2 bases, the J end by 3 bases, with 8 bases between. The CDR3 region has the DNA TGTGCCAGCAGTTACAGAGGTCTCAATCAGCCCCAGCATTTT. This gives the protein CASSYRGLNQPQHF.